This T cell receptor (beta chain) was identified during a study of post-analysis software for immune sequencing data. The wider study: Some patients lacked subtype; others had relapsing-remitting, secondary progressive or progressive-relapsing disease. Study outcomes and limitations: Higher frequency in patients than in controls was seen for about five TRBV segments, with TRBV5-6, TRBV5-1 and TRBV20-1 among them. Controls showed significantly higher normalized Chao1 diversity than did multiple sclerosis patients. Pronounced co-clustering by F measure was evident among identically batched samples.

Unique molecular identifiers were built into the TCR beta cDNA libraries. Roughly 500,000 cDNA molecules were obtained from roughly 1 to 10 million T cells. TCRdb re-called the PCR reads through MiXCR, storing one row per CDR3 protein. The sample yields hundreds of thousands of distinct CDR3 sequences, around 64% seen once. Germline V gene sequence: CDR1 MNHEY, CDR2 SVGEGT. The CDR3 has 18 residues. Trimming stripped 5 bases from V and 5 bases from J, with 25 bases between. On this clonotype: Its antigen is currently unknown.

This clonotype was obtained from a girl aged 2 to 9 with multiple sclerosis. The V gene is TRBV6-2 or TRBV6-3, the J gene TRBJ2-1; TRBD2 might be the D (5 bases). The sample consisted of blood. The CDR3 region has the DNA TGTGCCAGCAGTCGAACTCCCTCCGACGGGGTAAGGAACAATGAGCAGTTCTTC. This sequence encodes CASSRTPSDGVRNNEQFF.